This T cell receptor (beta chain) was obtained from a study of shared clonotypes between healthy human individuals (dated by TCRdb to the early 2020s). With regard to the full study: A few men and two women, aged 18 to 49 years, made up the cohort. Libraries were prepared and TCR repertoires were sequenced by different laboratories using diverse techniques, in order to increase sequencing depth and limit assay-specific biases. Per donor, leukapheresis produced somewhere between about 0.9 and 9.5 billion PBMCs. Blood TCR repertoires of roughly five healthy adults were deeply sequenced to estimate repertoire size and the extent of clonotype sharing between individuals. Per donor, three plates each were used for CD4 naive and CD4 memory, two for CD8 naive, and one for CD8 memory.

Notes on this clone: Its antigen is unknown. Per-nucleotide qualities are absent, and no much larger clonotype sits a single base away.

Overall study results and their limits: Larger estimated clonotype richness was generally found for naive subsets than for memory subsets. Compared with non-shared clonotypes, clonotypes shared by all four sorted-subset donors had higher generation probabilities. About 5% of naive CD4, around 3.5% of naive CD8, roughly 2.5% of memory CD4, and about 0.4% of memory CD8 clonotypes were shared across several donors. Sampling was restricted to blood, and TCR repertoires in tissue are likely to differ from TCR repertoires in blood. Because the study included a small number of donors, the genetic and exposure-history diversity represented was limited. Even with the large sequencing depth, rarefaction of the sorted-subset datasets indicated that sequencing was incomplete. Pairwise subsampling led to the expectation that sequencing depth would affect the degree of clonotype sharing among donors.

The donors were healthy, HIV-negative adults who had no recently reported acute infections or vaccinations. Every donor was a Caucasian adult living in Nashville, Tennessee, USA. Magnetic negative selection was used to enrich CD4+ T cells, after which naive cells were positively selected on CD45RA and the negative fraction became the memory subset. Blood was collected by leukapheresis, and PBMCs were isolated by Ficoll-Histopaque density gradient centrifugation and then cryopreserved in liquid nitrogen vapor phase. Analytical flow cytometry was used to check the purity and quantity of every magnetically sorted T cell population. Each sorted fraction had its genomic DNA isolated and then quantified by UV absorbance on a Nanodrop 2000c. The junction carries 13 bases between V and J, which are trimmed by 6 bases and 5 bases respectively. In the germline V gene, CDR1 corresponds to SQVTM and CDR2 to ANQGSEA. Inclusive of the bounding cysteine and phenylalanine, the CDR3 is 12 residues long. Only CDR3 DNA remains: 36 bases, in frame from the first base.

TCR CDR3 regions were amplified from genomic DNA by multiplex PCR using the deep immunoSEQ assay. Extracted genomic DNA from each cell subset was distributed evenly across all wells of several immunoSEQ 96-well plates, and each plate was treated as a replicate. Each replicate PCR for sorted subsets received around 200 ng genomic DNA, equal to about 30,000 T cell genomes. Purified libraries were measured with a Qubit 3.0 fluorometer, size-checked on a Bioanalyzer 2100, and measured again with the KAPA Library Quantification kit. A separate single-read 150-cycle Illumina NextSeq 550 flow cell was used to sequence each immunoSEQ 96-well plate. From the authors' description of their analysis: Because the immunoSEQ output included only junctional sequences and no quality scores, the filtering could not be the same as the filtering used for full-length reads. Sequences were annotated with PyIR, a Python wrapper for IgBLAST v1.9, and V/J genes and CDR3 were assigned using IMGT germline references. Reads with weak V/J assignments (E-value above 1e-6), missing CDR3, stop codons, out-of-frame junctions, or ambiguous translated residues were removed. V3J clonotypes were defined by identical inferred V gene, J gene, and CDR3 amino acid sequence. Percentage overlap between repertoires was computed as shared unique clonotypes divided by the size of the smaller repertoire. Repertoire richness was assessed with RTK rarefaction, the Chao1 estimator, and Recon v2.1 estimates of unobserved clonotypes. Generation probabilities were computed with OLGA for all TCRbeta clonotypes obtained by the gDNA method from several donors. This immuneACCESS table, as held by TCRdb, lists in-frame sequences with V and J called but not all clones. Of the missing ones, under half trace to an unresolved V gene in checked studies; the others have no known cause. V, J and clone size derive from that table, while D and trimming were established from the DNA sequence. Counted in this sample were 2 million to 2.5 million clones; over 90% of them appeared once. The top ten clones comprise 0.39% of the sample.

This sequence uses TRBV29-1 and TRBJ2-5; the D gene is tentatively TRBD1 or TRBD2, each matching 5 bases. This receptor was identified in a man aged 18-30 years in good health. Some clones in this sample may be carry-over from other donors' samples. Sequencing used naive CD4+ T cells from PBMCs. The cell subset or site tag for this specimen amounts to: CD45RA+ positively selected. The DNA sequence follows: TGCAGCGTAGGGACCGCGACGGAGACCCAGTACTTC. Its protein is CSVGTATETQYF.